Each of the 4 T cell receptor beta chains below was sequenced from the same sample in a study of OX40 agonist ivuxolimab in advanced cancers. Sequencing was performed with immunoSEQ multiplex PCR; in TCRdb, only in-frame clones are kept and a portion is missing. The table lists about 28,000 clones, more than 75% of them singletons. The input for sequencing was CD4+ or CD8+ T cells sorted from blood, taken in a trial of the OX40 agonist ivuxolimab. The receptors stem from an adult with an advanced solid tumor such as melanoma, head and neck, liver or kidney cancer.

This clone was seen a few times. A much larger clone lies one base from this, so it may be a read error. Other nucleotide sequences from this sample produce the same CDR3. The V gene is TRBV7-6, the J gene TRBJ2-7; D possibly corresponds to TRBD2 (6 bases). CDR1 is SGHVS, CDR2 FNYEAQ, per germline. The CDR3 has 14 residues. The germline V and J ends were trimmed by 1 base and 1 base, with 8 bases remaining between them. The CDR3: CASSLEEGSYEQYF. Here the CDR3 DNA reads TGTGCCAGCAGCTTAGAGGAGGGGTCCTACGAGCAGTACTTC.

This rearrangement joins TRBV2 to TRBJ2-1; D uncertain. CDR1 SNHLY and CDR2 FYNNEI come from the germline V gene. The CDR3 runs to 14 residues. Trimming took off 7 bases at V and 3 bases at J, with 13 bases between the two ends. CDR3 nucleotides: TGTGCCAGCACTTCTGGCAGTCTCTACAATGAGCAGTTCTTC. As protein: CASTSGSLYNEQFF.

The rearrangement uses TRBV4-2 and TRBJ2-3; D is perhaps TRBD2 (6 bases). This CDR3 has 16 residues. Per germline, CDR1 LGHNA and CDR2 YNFKEQ. Trimming took 0 bases from V and 1 from J, leaving 11 bases between them. CDR3: CASSQDEASGTDTQYF. DNA for the CDR3: TGTGCCAGCAGCCAAGATGAGGCTAGCGGCACAGATACGCAGTATTTT.

This clone was seen more than once but under ten times. The rearrangement links TRBV7-6 to TRBJ1-6, with 9 positions matching TRBD1. Germline CDR1 and CDR2: SGHVS and FNYEAQ. V shed 5 bases, J shed 7 bases, and the junction held 3 bases outside the gene matches. This CDR3 comprises 14 residues. The CDR3 DNA reads as TGTGCCAGCAGCCTCGGGACAGGGAATTCACCCCTCCACTTT. Protein: CASSLGTGNSPLHF.